The 32 T cell receptor beta chains below all came from one sample that was sequenced in a study of breast tumors, draining lymph nodes, adjacent tissues (dated by TCRdb to about 2016). The library was generated by multiplex PCR. These reads were obtained on an Illumina HiSeq 2000. Clones were called with MiXCR by TCRdb after fastp trimmed the public reads at Q25, and only in-frame beta chains were retained. Each entry merges the rows of one CDR3 protein and shows their most common DNA and genes. The sample records 200,000 or so distinct CDR3 sequences, about 32% of which are singletons. The ten largest account for approximately 4.5% of the sample. The axillary draining lymph nodes of breast cancer patients were the source of the lymph node samples. The source material was axillary lymph node tissue. The receptor source for this set is a female donor with breast cancer. Some clones in this sample may be carry-over from other donors' samples.

This clonotype was detected many times. This chain uses TRBV24-1 with TRBJ1-4; D unresolved. V was cut by 1 base and J by 8 bases, with 16 bases left in between. This CDR3 is built from 16 residues. Germline values: CDR1 KGHDR, CDR2 SFDVKD. The CDR3 bases are TGTGCCACCAGTGATTTCTGGCCTCCTCCTAGCGAAAAACTGTTTTTT. It encodes CATSDFWPPPSEKLFF.

This clonotype was counted many times. This chain uses TRBV5-1 with TRBJ1-6, with D uncertain. V gave up 2 bases and J gave up 8 bases, with 17 bases separating them. The CDR3 is 16 amino acids. Germline loops: CDR1 SGHRS, CDR2 YFSETQ. The DNA for the CDR3 is TGCGCCAGCAGCTTTACCCAGGTGGGTGACGATTCACCCCTCCACTTT. Protein: CASSFTQVGDDSPLHF. The whole variable domain, filled in from reference TRBV5-1 and TRBJ1-6, reads KAGVTQTPRYLIKTRGQQVTLSCSPISGHRSVSWYQQTPGQGLQFLFEYFSETQRNKGNFPGRFSGRQFSNSRSEMNVSTLELGDSALYLCASSFTQVGDDSPLHFGNGTRLTVT.

As concerns this clonotype: Possible read error: a much larger clone is one base away. This chain connects TRBV20-1 to TRBJ1-2; 9 bases map to TRBD1. CDR1 and CDR2 from the germline V gene are DFQATT and SNEGSKA (reference sequence). The CDR3 covers 13 residues. CDR3 residues: CSARGGTGYGHTF. The DNA of the CDR3 is TGCAGTGCTAGAGGCGGGACAGGGTATGGCCACACCTTC.

The chain is built from TRBV7-2 and TRBJ2-3, with 7 nucleotides matching TRBD1. This CDR3 has 15 residues. The trim removed 4 bases at V and 6 bases at J, leaving 10 bases unmatched. CDR1 SGHTA and CDR2 FQGNSA come from the germline V gene. The CDR3 nucleotides read TGTGCCAGCAGCTCAGGGACAGATGAGGTTGATACGCAGTATTTT. This sequence encodes CASSSGTDEVDTQYF.

About this clonotype: Just one base apart from a much larger clone, this may be a read error. V and J are TRBV7-6 and TRBJ2-3; 7 nucleotides line up with TRBD2. The CDR3 is 17 amino acids. Germline V gene data show CDR1 as SGHVS and CDR2 as FNYEAQ. The CDR3 sequence is CAGSLAIATSSGNTQYF. The CDR3, as DNA: TGTGCCGGCAGCTTAGCGATTGCGACTAGCTCCGGGAATACGCAGTATTTT. The whole variable domain, filled in from reference TRBV7-6 and TRBJ2-3, reads GAGVSQSPRYKVTKRGQDVALRCDPISGHVSLYWYRQALGQGPEFLTYFNYEAQQDKSGLPNDRFSAERPEGSISTLTIQRTEQRDSAMYRCAGSLAIATSSGNTQYFGPGTRLTVL.

The sample holds a few counts of this clonotype. V is TRBV10-2 and J is TRBJ1-1, with 7 bases fitting TRBD1. The trim removed 4 bases at V and 8 bases at J, leaving 7 bases unmatched. Germline CDR1 reads WSHSY; CDR2 reads SAAADI. CDR3 size: 13 residues. The CDR3 sequence: CASSAGGRGEAFF. The DNA for the CDR3 is TGCGCCAGCAGTGCGGGGGGCAGGGGGGAAGCTTTCTTT.

This chain joins TRBV24-1 and TRBJ1-4; perhaps TRBD1 as D (5 bases). Germline-derived CDR1 and CDR2 are KGHDR and SFDVKD. V lost 9 bases to trimming and J lost 7 bases, with 5 bases between them. The CDR3 is 10 residues long. The CDR3 sequence is CATQGEKLFF. The CDR3 nucleotides read TGTGCCACCCAGGGTGAAAAACTGTTTTTT.

This clonotype occurred many times. This chain uses TRBV30 with TRBJ2-5; 14 nucleotides line up with TRBD2. The CDR3 runs to 16 residues. CDR1 is GTSNPN, CDR2 SVGIG, per germline (reference sequence). The V segment lost 2 bases and the J segment 4 bases; nucleotides outside the gene matches: 6. Written as DNA, the CDR3 is TGTGCCTGGAGTTACGGACTAGCGGGAGGACCAGAGACCCAGTACTTC. Translated, it gives CAWSYGLAGGPETQYF.

This clonotype came up many times. As DNA, the CDR3 is TGCGCCAGCAGCTTGGATTTGGCGCACAATTCACCCCTCCACTTT. It yields the protein CASSLDLAHNSPLHF. V gene TRBV5-1 combines with J gene TRBJ1-6; D call uncertain. The germline gives CDR1 SGHRS, CDR2 YFSETQ. V was cut by 0 bases and J by 7 bases, with 11 bases left in between. CDR3 length: 15 residues.

This chain joins TRBV19 and TRBJ1-6; 10 positions match TRBD1. In germline, CDR1 is LNHDA, CDR2 SQIVND (reference sequence). The CDR3 contains 17 residues. V lost 4 bases and J lost 6; bases outside the gene matches: 9. The CDR3 loop is CASSTTGGGPTNSPLHF. DNA for the CDR3: TGTGCCAGTAGTACGACAGGGGGCGGACCGACTAATTCACCCCTCCACTTT.

CDR3 loop: CASCRYNEQFF. CDR3 sequence (DNA): TGTGCCAGCTGTCGTTACAATGAGCAGTTCTTC. This chain joins TRBV6-6 and TRBJ2-1; D gene unclear. Germline assignment: CDR1 MNHNY and CDR2 SVGAGI (reference sequence). Trimming removed 8 bases from V and 4 bases from J, with 6 bases in between. CDR3 length: 11 amino acids.

Comments on this clonotype: A much larger clone sits a single nucleotide away, making a read error possible. The CDR3 is CASIPGGSYSSPLHF. CDR3 sequence (DNA): TGTGCCAGCATCCCTGGGGGGTCCTATAGTTCACCCCTCCACTTT. The chain recombines TRBV28 with TRBJ1-6; tentatively, D is TRBD1 (5 bases). The CDR3 sequence is 15 residues long. The germline V gene has CDR1 MDHEN and CDR2 SYDVKM.

This clonotype was seen at least ten times. The rearrangement links TRBV11-3 to TRBJ2-1, with D perhaps TRBD2 (5 bases). The V end was cut by 1 base, the J end by 11 bases, with 15 bases between. The CDR3 sequence is 14 residues long. Germline V gene lookup returns CDR1 SGHNT and CDR2 YENEEA. In DNA form, the CDR3 reads TGTGCCAGCAGCTTAGGGGGTTCGGCGGGTAAGCAGTTCTTC. It codes for CASSLGGSAGKQFF.

Comments on this clonotype: The junction departs from germline at one end; a sequencing error may be responsible. The rearrangement joins TRBV20-1 to TRBJ2-7, with 11 nucleotides matching TRBD2. Looked up from germline, CDR1 is DFQATT and CDR2 is SNEGSKA (reference sequence). The CDR3 runs to 14 residues. The CDR3 sequence is CSAPILAGVIEQHF. In DNA form, the CDR3 reads TGCAGTGCTCCCATACTAGCGGGAGTTATCGAGCAGCACTTC.

This clonotype was observed many times. V gene TRBV10-3 combines with J gene TRBJ2-1, with TRBD2 matching over 14 bases. Germline CDR1 reads ENHRY; CDR2 reads SYGVKD. The J segment lost 12 bases and the V segment lost 3 bases, leaving 7 bases of the junction unmatched. The CDR3 sequence is 15 residues long. CDR3 amino acids: CAISDAGLAGERQFF. The CDR3 DNA reads TGTGCCATCAGTGATGCGGGACTAGCGGGAGAGCGGCAGTTCTTC.

At least ten counts were recorded for this clonotype. One junction end does not reproduce the germline sequence, and a read error may be involved. V and J are TRBV7-7 and TRBJ1-4; 7 positions agree with TRBD1. Germline V gives CDR1 SSHAT, CDR2 FNYEAQ (reference sequence). This CDR3 comprises 15 residues. CDR3 protein: CASSLGTATNEKLFF. CDR3 DNA: TGTGCTAGCAGCTTAGGGACAGCAACTAATGAAAAACTGTTTTTT. Combining the CDR3 with reference TRBV7-7 and TRBJ1-4 gives the whole variable domain GAGVSQSPRYKVTKRGQDVTLRCDPISSHATLYWYQQALGQGPEFLTYFNYEAQPDKSGLPSDRFSAERPEGSISTLTIQRTEQRDSAMYRCASSLGTATNEKLFFGSGTQLSVL.

The sample holds many counts of this clonotype. V usage is TRBV6-5 and J usage is TRBJ2-6, with D tentatively TRBD1 (6 bases). Germline V gives CDR1 MNHEY, CDR2 SVGAGI. The V gene lost 8 bases and the J gene lost 1 base, with 9 bases spanning the gap. This CDR3 spans 14 amino acids. CDR3 sequence (DNA): TGTGCCAGCGGCAGGGGATCTGGGGCCAACGTCCTGACTTTC. Translation: CASGRGSGANVLTF.

At least ten counts were recorded for this clonotype. The chain has TRBV7-9 and TRBJ2-1, with D hard to call. CDR3 length equals 14 residues. The germline V gene has CDR1 SEHNR and CDR2 FQNEAQ (reference sequence). V shed 2 bases and J shed 3 bases, with 8 bases lying between them. This CDR3 is CASSLSGVYNEQFF. DNA for the CDR3: TGTGCCAGCAGCTTAAGTGGCGTCTACAATGAGCAGTTCTTC.

This clonotype turned up a few times. The V gene is TRBV20-1, the J gene TRBJ1-1, with TRBD1 matching 8 bases. J lost 10 bases, V lost 7 bases, and 5 bases had no gene match. The CDR3 consists of 10 residues. The V gene's germline CDR1 is DFQATT and CDR2 SNEGSKA (reference sequence). CDR3 amino acids: CSGRGRGAFF. In nucleotides, the CDR3 is TGCAGTGGCAGGGGGCGCGGAGCTTTCTTT.

This clonotype came up many times. This rearrangement joins TRBV4-3 to TRBJ1-3; D is ambiguous. Per germline, CDR1 LGHNA and CDR2 YSLEER. The V end was cut by 3 bases, the J end by 0 bases, with 21 bases between. The CDR3 is 19 residues long. CDR3 loop: CASSHPKGPRSPSGNTIYF. The CDR3 nucleotides read TGCGCCAGCAGCCACCCCAAGGGCCCGAGGAGCCCCTCTGGAAACACCATATATTTT.

Ten or more counts support this clonotype. The chain recombines TRBV6-5 with TRBJ2-7; D may match TRBD1 or TRBD2 (5 bases each). V dropped 6 bases and J dropped 0 bases, with 9 bases sitting between them. The CDR3 is 13 amino acids. The germline CDR1 and CDR2 sequences are MNHEY and SVGAGI. The CDR3 loop is CASSKGTSYEQYF. CDR3 DNA sequence: TGTGCCAGCAGCAAGGGGACCTCCTACGAGCAGTACTTC.

The V call is TRBV25-1, the J call TRBJ2-3; unclear D gene. Trimming pared 1 base from V and 5 bases from J, leaving 10 bases between. This CDR3 comprises 14 residues. The germline V gene encodes CDR1 MGHDK and CDR2 SYGVNS. Here the CDR3 DNA reads TGTGCCAGCAGTGAATCCGGTAGTCGAGATACGCAGTATTTT. This sequence encodes CASSESGSRDTQYF.

Turning to this clonotype: Given a much more abundant clone one base away, this may be a read error. The V call is TRBV5-1, the J call TRBJ2-5, with a tentative D call TRBD2 (6 bases). Germline V gene lookup returns CDR1 SGHRS and CDR2 YFSETQ. This CDR3 region has 16 residues. CDR3 residues: CPSSPPRRGHYETQYF. In nucleotides, the CDR3 is TGCCCCAGCAGCCCCCCCAGGCGGGGTCATTATGAGACCCAGTACTTC.

This clonotype was found many times. The CDR3 protein is CASSLGAGYTF. CDR3 bases: TGCGCCAGCAGCTTAGGGGCTGGCTACACCTTC. The chain links TRBV5-1 to TRBJ1-2, with D possibly TRBD1 on 5 matching bases. The CDR3 is 11 amino acids. CDR1 is SGHRS and CDR2 is YFSETQ in the germline V gene. Trimming removed 2 bases from V and 7 bases from J, with 6 bases in between.

This clonotype was picked up a small number of times. A much larger clonotype is one base distant, so this may be a read error. This chain connects TRBV7-2 to TRBJ2-3, with TRBD2 matching over 8 bases. Germline V gene lookup returns CDR1 SGHTA and CDR2 FQGNSA. The CDR3 consists of 14 residues. V was clipped by 8 bases and J by 4 bases; unmatched bases: 8. The CDR3 DNA is TGTGCCAGCGGTGTAAACGGGGGGGCAGATACGCAGTATTTT. It yields the protein CASGVNGGADTQYF.

This clonotype was found many times. The chain uses TRBV10-3 and TRBJ1-6; TRBD1 agrees at 10 bases. Trimming cost V 3 bases and J 10 bases; bases outside gene matches: 6. Germline assignment: CDR1 ENHRY and CDR2 SYGVKD. This CDR3 spans 15 amino acids. The chain's CDR3 is CAISDSGTGASPLHF. The CDR3 DNA is TGTGCCATCAGTGATTCCGGGACAGGGGCCTCACCCCTCCACTTT.

The sample holds many counts of this clonotype. Mismatch with germline at one junction end may stem from a read error. This chain joins TRBV7-7 and TRBJ1-6; no definite D call. There are 13 residues in the CDR3. CDR1 is SSHAT, CDR2 FNYEAQ, per germline (reference sequence). CDR3 sequence (DNA): TGTGCTAGCAGCTCTAGCCGGGAGTCACCCCTCCACTTT. As protein: CASSSSRESPLHF. Based on the CDR3 plus reference TRBV7-7 and TRBJ1-6, the full variable domain is GAGVSQSPRYKVTKRGQDVTLRCDPISSHATLYWYQQALGQGPEFLTYFNYEAQPDKSGLPSDRFSAERPEGSISTLTIQRTEQRDSAMYRCASSSSRESPLHFGNGTRLTVT.

A word on this clonotype: Compared with germline, one end of the junction differs, possibly owing to a read error. The rearrangement uses TRBV7-7 and TRBJ2-1; D is perhaps TRBD2 (6 bases). CDR1 is SSHAT and CDR2 is FNYEAQ in the germline V gene (reference sequence). The CDR3 loop spans 14 amino acids. For the CDR3, the DNA is TGTGCTAGCAGCCCTATTCCGACTAGAAATGAGCAGTTCTTC. It translates to CASSPIPTRNEQFF. Full variable domain (outside the CDR3, taken from reference TRBV7-7 and TRBJ2-1): GAGVSQSPRYKVTKRGQDVTLRCDPISSHATLYWYQQALGQGPEFLTYFNYEAQPDKSGLPSDRFSAERPEGSISTLTIQRTEQRDSAMYRCASSPIPTRNEQFFGPGTRLTVL.

This clonotype was found many times. CDR3 protein: CASSLPGGYHEQYF. DNA for the CDR3: TGTGCCAGCTCACTACCCGGGGGGTACCACGAGCAGTACTTC. The rearrangement joins TRBV6-2 or TRBV6-3 to TRBJ2-7; 7 nucleotides line up with TRBD2. CDR1 is MNHEY and CDR2 is SVGEGT in the germline V gene. The V gene end was trimmed by 8 bases and the J gene end by 5 bases; junction bases not matched to a gene: 12. This CDR3 is 14 amino acids long.

The count of this clonotype is one. The missing conserved phenylalanine or tryptophan at the end of this CDR3 makes a read error likely. This chain joins TRBV7-2 and TRBJ2-7; 7 nucleotides agree with TRBD2. The DNA end favors TRBJ2-1, so the J call may be wrong. Germline-derived CDR1 and CDR2 are SGHTA and FQGNSA. This CDR3 has 13 amino acids. The CDR3 loop is CASSLAWGGEQFY. CDR3 in DNA: TGTGCCAGCAGCTTAGCTTGGGGGGGTGAGCAGTTCTAC.

This sequence joins TRBV5-1 and TRBJ1-2; 10 bases map to TRBD1. The CDR3 covers 14 residues. V trimming: 5 bases; J trimming: 8 bases; junction bases outside the gene matches: 9. Germline CDR1 and CDR2: SGHRS and YFSETQ. The CDR3, as DNA: TGCGCCAGCAGATTAGGGACAGGGGTATGGGGCTACACCTTC. Amino acids: CASRLGTGVWGYTF. The variable domain in full, with the rest retrieved from reference TRBV5-1 and TRBJ1-2, is KAGVTQTPRYLIKTRGQQVTLSCSPISGHRSVSWYQQTPGQGLQFLFEYFSETQRNKGNFPGRFSGRQFSNSRSEMNVSTLELGDSALYLCASRLGTGVWGYTFGSGTRLTVV.

This clonotype was observed many times. The chain combines TRBV28 with TRBJ1-5, with D uncertain. V was clipped by 5 bases and J by 3 bases, with 11 bases between them. Germline-derived CDR1 and CDR2 are MDHEN and SYDVKM. The CDR3 has 14 residues. The CDR3 reads CASSPPGYNQPQHF. The CDR3 DNA is TGTGCCAGCAGTCCCCCGGGCTACAATCAGCCCCAGCATTTT.